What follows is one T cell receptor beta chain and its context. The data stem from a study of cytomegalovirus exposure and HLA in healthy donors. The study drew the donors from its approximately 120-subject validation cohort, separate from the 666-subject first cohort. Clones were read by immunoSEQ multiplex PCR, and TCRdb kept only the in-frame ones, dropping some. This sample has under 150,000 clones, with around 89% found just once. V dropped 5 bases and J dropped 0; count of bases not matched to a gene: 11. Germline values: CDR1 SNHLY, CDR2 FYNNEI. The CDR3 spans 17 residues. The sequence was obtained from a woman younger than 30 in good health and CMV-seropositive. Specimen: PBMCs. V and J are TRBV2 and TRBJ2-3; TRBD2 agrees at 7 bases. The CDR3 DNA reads TGTGCCAGCAGTTCATGGGGGAGGGGATCTAGCACAGATACGCAGTATTTT. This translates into CASSSWGRGSSTDTQYF.